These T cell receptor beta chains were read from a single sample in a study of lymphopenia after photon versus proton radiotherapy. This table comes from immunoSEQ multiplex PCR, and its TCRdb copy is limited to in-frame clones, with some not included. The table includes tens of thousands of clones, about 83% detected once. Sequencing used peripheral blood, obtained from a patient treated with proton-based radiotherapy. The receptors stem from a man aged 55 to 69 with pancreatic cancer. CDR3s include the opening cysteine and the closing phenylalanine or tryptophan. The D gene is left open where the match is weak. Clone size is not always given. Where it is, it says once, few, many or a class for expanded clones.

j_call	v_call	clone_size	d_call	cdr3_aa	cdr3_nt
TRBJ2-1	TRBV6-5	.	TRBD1	CASRRDRGNEQFF	TGTGCCAGCAGACGGGACAGGGGAAATGAGCAGTTCTTC
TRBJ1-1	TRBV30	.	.	CAWSEQGIGTEAFF	TGTGCCTGGAGCGAGCAGGGGATTGGAACTGAAGCTTTCTTT
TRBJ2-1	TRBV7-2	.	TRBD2	CASSLGSRSGRAYEQFF	TGTGCCAGCAGCTTAGGGAGTCGGAGCGGGAGGGCCTATGAGCAGTTCTTC
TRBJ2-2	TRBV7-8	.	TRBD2	CASSSQLAGGAGELFF	TGTGCCAGCAGCTCCCAACTAGCGGGAGGGGCCGGGGAGCTGTTTTTT
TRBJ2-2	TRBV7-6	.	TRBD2	CASSHRRLAGGGELFF	TGTGCCAGCAGCCATAGACGACTAGCGGGGGGCGGGGAGCTGTTTTTT
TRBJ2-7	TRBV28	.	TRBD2	CASSSRTSGTRVGEQYF	TGTGCCAGCAGTTCCCGGACTAGCGGGACCCGTGTCGGCGAGCAGTACTTC
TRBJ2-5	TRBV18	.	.	CASSPPLGQTQETQYF	TGTGCCAGCTCACCTCCCCTCGGACAGACCCAAGAGACCCAGTACTTC
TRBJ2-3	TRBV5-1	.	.	CASSLAGKSTDTQYF	TGCGCCAGCAGCTTGGCGGGAAAAAGCACAGATACGCAGTATTTT
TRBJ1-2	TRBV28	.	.	CASSLEGYGYTF	TGTGCCAGCAGTTTGGAGGGGTATGGCTACACCTTC
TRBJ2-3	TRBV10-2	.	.	CASISSTDTQYF	TGCGCCAGCATCTCTAGCACAGATACGCAGTATTTT
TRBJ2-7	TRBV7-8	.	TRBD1	CASSIGQGVTYEQYF	TGTGCCAGCAGCATCGGACAGGGGGTAACCTACGAGCAGTACTTC
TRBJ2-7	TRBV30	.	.	CAWTQLEGAGEQYF	TGTGCCTGGACTCAACTGGAGGGGGCAGGTGAGCAGTACTTC
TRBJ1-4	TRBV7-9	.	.	CASSIAGLSNEKLFF	TGTGCCAGCAGCATCGCAGGCCTTTCTAATGAAAAACTGTTTTTT
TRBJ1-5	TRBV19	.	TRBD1	CASSILRGGQGGNQPQHF	TGTGCCAGTAGTATTTTGCGGGGTGGACAGGGGGGCAATCAGCCCCAGCATTTT
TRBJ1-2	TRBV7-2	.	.	CASSPSGVVGGYTF	TGTGCCAGCAGCCCCTCAGGGGTCGTTGGCGGCTACACCTTC
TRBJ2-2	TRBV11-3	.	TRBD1	CASSAQTGEYTGELFF	TGTGCCAGCAGCGCCCAGACAGGGGAATACACCGGGGAGCTGTTTTTT
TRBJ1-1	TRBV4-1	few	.	CASSQVGRGNTEAFF	TGCGCCAGCAGCCAAGTGGGCAGGGGGAACACTGAAGCTTTCTTT
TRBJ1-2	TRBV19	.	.	CASFRTDSYGYTF	TGTGCCAGTTTCAGGACAGACAGCTATGGCTACACCTTC
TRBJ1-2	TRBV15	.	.	CATSRDGDPGLAGYTF	TGTGCCACCAGCAGAGATGGGGACCCAGGGTTGGCTGGCTACACCTTC
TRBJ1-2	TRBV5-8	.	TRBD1	CASLQGAGGYTF	TGTGCCAGCTTACAGGGGGCCGGTGGCTACACCTTC
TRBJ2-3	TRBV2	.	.	CASSELDLGQSTDTQYF	TGTGCCAGCAGTGAACTGGACCTGGGTCAGAGCACAGATACGCAGTATTTT
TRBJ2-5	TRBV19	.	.	CASNPGGGGQETQYF	TGTGCCAGTAACCCGGGGGGAGGGGGACAAGAGACCCAGTACTTC
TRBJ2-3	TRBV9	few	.	CASSVGLELTDTQYF	TGTGCCAGCAGCGTAGGGCTGGAACTTACAGATACGCAGTATTTT
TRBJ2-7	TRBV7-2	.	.	CASSNLLRRSYEQYF	TGTGCCAGCAGCAATCTACTGAGGAGATCCTACGAGCAGTACTTC
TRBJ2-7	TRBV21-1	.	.	CASSKGDRGGGEQYF	TGTGCCAGCAGCAAAGGGGACAGGGGAGGAGGCGAGCAGTACTTC
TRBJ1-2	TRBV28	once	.	CASSFRVGGYTF	TGTGCCAGCAGTTTCAGAGTGGGTGGCTACACCTTC
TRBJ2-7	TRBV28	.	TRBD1	CASRGQGSSYEQYF	TGTGCCAGCAGGGGACAGGGGTCATCCTACGAGCAGTACTTC
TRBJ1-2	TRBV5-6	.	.	CASSSRHHPGAPRGYTF	TGTGCCAGCAGCTCCCGTCATCATCCGGGAGCGCCGCGTGGCTACACCTTC
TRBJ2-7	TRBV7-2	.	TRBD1	CASSFWGQGAYEQYF	TGTGCCAGCAGCTTTTGGGGACAGGGGGCCTACGAGCAGTACTTC
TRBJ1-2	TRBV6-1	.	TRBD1	CASSWDRGYGYTF	TGTGCCAGCAGTTGGGACAGGGGCTATGGCTACACCTTC
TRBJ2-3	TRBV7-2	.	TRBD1	CASSLWTGGPDTQYF	TGTGCCAGCAGCCTGTGGACAGGGGGGCCCGATACGCAGTATTTT
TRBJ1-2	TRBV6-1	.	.	CASSEGNRESGYTF	TGTGCCAGCAGTGAAGGCAACCGAGAAAGTGGCTACACCTTC
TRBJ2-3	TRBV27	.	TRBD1	CASRGQLTDTQYF	TGTGCCAGCAGGGGACAGCTCACAGATACGCAGTATTTT
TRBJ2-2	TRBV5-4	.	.	CASSFPGVGIPTGELFF	TGTGCCAGCAGCTTCCCTGGGGTAGGGATTCCCACCGGGGAGCTGTTTTTT
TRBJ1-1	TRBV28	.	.	CASSFLGRFRAFF	TGTGCCAGCAGTTTTTTGGGGCGGTTTAGAGCTTTCTTT
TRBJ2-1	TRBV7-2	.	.	CASSSLLTRNEQFF	TGTGCCAGCAGCTCCCTTCTGACTAGGAATGAGCAGTTCTTC
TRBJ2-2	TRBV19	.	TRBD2	CASSIGAGTTIGELFF	TGTGCCAGTAGTATCGGAGCGGGGACGACAATCGGGGAGCTGTTTTTT
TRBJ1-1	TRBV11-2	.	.	CASSLGNLNTEAFF	TGTGCCAGCAGCTTGGGGAATTTGAACACTGAAGCTTTCTTT
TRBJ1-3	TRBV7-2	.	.	CASSPSRIGGPRNTIYF	TGTGCCAGCAGCCCGAGTAGGATTGGCGGGCCTCGAAACACCATATATTTT
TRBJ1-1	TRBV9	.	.	CASSVVPGDEAFF	TGTGCCAGCAGCGTAGTACCCGGCGACGAAGCTTTCTTT
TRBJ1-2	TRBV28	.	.	CASSHRVGYTF	TGTGCCAGCAGCCACAGGGTTGGCTACACCTTC
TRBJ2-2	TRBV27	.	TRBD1	CASSPGTGFTGELFF	TGTGCCAGCAGTCCCGGGACAGGGTTCACCGGGGAGCTGTTTTTT
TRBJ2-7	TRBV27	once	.	CASSLRGSYEQYF	TGTGCCAGCAGTTTGCGGGGCTCCTACGAGCAGTACTTC
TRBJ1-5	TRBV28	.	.	CASTLPRGVDYSNQPQHF	TGTGCCAGCACCCTCCCTCGGGGAGTTGATTATAGCAATCAGCCCCAGCATTTT
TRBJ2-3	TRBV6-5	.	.	CASGARFSDTDTQYF	TGTGCCAGCGGGGCAAGGTTTAGCGACACAGATACGCAGTATTTT
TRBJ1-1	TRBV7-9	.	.	CASSPQGQTTEAFF	TGTGCCAGCAGCCCACAAGGACAAACCACTGAAGCTTTCTTT
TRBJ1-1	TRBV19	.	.	CASRPGSGLTEAFF	TGTGCCAGTAGACCGGGCTCGGGACTCACTGAAGCTTTCTTT
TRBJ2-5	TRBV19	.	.	CASIGRFRGPHQETQYF	TGTGCCAGTATAGGTCGGTTCCGGGGACCGCACCAAGAGACCCAGTACTTC
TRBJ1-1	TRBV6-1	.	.	CASIPGTVNTEAFF	TGTGCCAGCATTCCCGGGACGGTGAACACTGAAGCTTTCTTT
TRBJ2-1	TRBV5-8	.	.	CASSSYVPDGSYNEQFF	TGTGCCAGCAGTTCTTATGTCCCGGACGGCTCCTACAATGAGCAGTTCTTC
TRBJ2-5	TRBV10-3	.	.	CAISFEVGGETQYF	TGTGCCATCAGCTTCGAGGTAGGAGGGGAGACCCAGTACTTC